The 29 T cell receptor beta chains below all came from one sample that was sequenced in a study of cytomegalovirus exposure and HLA in healthy donors (dated by TCRdb to 2017 to 2019). Library construction relied on the immunoSEQ multiplex PCR assay. For the multiplex PCR, a mixture combining 60 forward primers for TCR Vbeta segments and 13 reverse primers for TCR Jbeta segments was used. TCRdb obtained this table from immuneACCESS and retained in-frame rearrangements with V and J assigned. These tables miss some clones; where compared with another copy, unresolved V genes account for less than half of the shortfall, and the remainder is unexplained. This sample lists about 160,000 clones; approximately 78% were detected once. About 0.8% of the sample lies in the top ten. Specimen: PBMCs. The receptors derive from a woman under 30 in good health and CMV-seronegative.

The gene calls are TRBV28 and TRBJ1-5; perhaps TRBD1 as D (5 bases). Trimming removed 5 bases at V and 7 bases at J, with 15 bases between. The CDR3 has 14 amino acids. Per germline, CDR1 MDHEN and CDR2 SYDVKM. In DNA, the CDR3 is TGTGCCAGCAGTGGGGCAGTGGGCAGGCAGCCCCAGCATTTT. Amino acid sequence: CASSGAVGRQPQHF.

The chain is built from TRBV5-1 and TRBJ2-2; tentative D call: TRBD2 (5 bases). The CDR3 totals 17 residues. Trimming cost V 0 bases and J 3 bases, with 15 bases left between them. Germline CDR1 is SGHRS and CDR2 is YFSETQ. The CDR3 coding sequence is TGCGCCAGCAGCTTGGCCTCCGGGGTTTGGGACACCGGGGAGCTGTTTTTT. Amino acids: CASSLASGVWDTGELFF.

The J gene is TRBJ2-7, the V gene TRBV6-1; 9 bases are a match to TRBD1. The CDR3 is 16 amino acids. CDR1 and CDR2 (germline): MNHNS, SASEGT. V gave up 1 base and J gave up 2 bases; unmatched junction bases: 6. The CDR3 here is CASSEGNRGLTYEQYF. Here the CDR3 DNA reads TGTGCCAGCAGTGAAGGAAACAGGGGGCTAACCTACGAGCAGTACTTC.

J is TRBJ2-7 and V is TRBV11-2; 8 nucleotides line up with TRBD2. Germline V gene lookup returns CDR1 SGHAT and CDR2 FQNNGV. The junction had 3 bases not matched to a gene; V was cut back by 3 bases and J by 2 bases. The CDR3 length is 14 residues. CDR3 protein: CASSFAGGPYEQYF. CDR3 sequence (DNA): TGTGCCAGCAGCTTTGCGGGAGGCCCCTACGAGCAGTACTTC. Variable domain in full (rest from reference TRBV11-2 and TRBJ2-7): EAGVAQSPRYKIIEKRQSVAFWCNPISGHATLYWYQQILGQGPKLLIQFQNNGVVDDSQLPKDRFSAERLKGVDSTLKIQPAKLEDSAVYLCASSFAGGPYEQYFGPGTRLTVT.

The rearrangement links TRBV6-4 to TRBJ2-1, with D possibly being TRBD1 (6 bases). V lost 7 bases and J 5 bases, leaving 12 bases between the germline ends. Germline V gives CDR1 MRHNA, CDR2 SNTAGT. The CDR3 contains 13 residues. The CDR3 bases are TGTGCCAGCATCGTTCCAGGGGACAATGAGCAGTTCTTC. Its protein is CASIVPGDNEQFF.

This sequence joins TRBV11-2 and TRBJ2-5; 9 nucleotides align to TRBD2. The closer fit of TRBJ2-7 to the DNA end suggests the J call may be wrong. Germline CDR1 SGHAT, CDR2 FQNNGV. The CDR3 runs 17 residues. CDR3 in amino acids: CASSLGWVAGDSYEQYF. The CDR3 nucleotides read TGTGCCAGCAGCTTAGGATGGGTAGCGGGAGATTCCTACGAGCAGTACTTC.

This clone was detected only once. This chain joins TRBV6-6 and TRBJ2-3; TRBD2 is a possible D gene (5 bases). Germline lookup yields CDR1 MNHNY and CDR2 SVGAGI (reference sequence). V dropped 6 bases and J dropped 8 bases, with 12 bases sitting between them. The length of the CDR3 is 12 residues. CDR3 DNA: TGTGCCAGCAGCCACCCCGAGGGTACGCAGTATTTT. It codes for CASSHPEGTQYF.

The chain combines TRBV19 with TRBJ2-7, with 15 bases aligning to TRBD2. CDR1 and CDR2 from the germline V gene are LNHDA and SQIVND (reference sequence). This CDR3 has 17 residues. Trimming at V came to 5 bases and at J to 2 bases, leaving 7 bases not matched to a gene. The CDR3 here is CASSPGLAGGSPYEQYF. As DNA, the CDR3 is TGTGCCAGTAGTCCGGGACTAGCGGGAGGATCCCCCTACGAGCAGTACTTC.

The gene calls are TRBV28 and TRBJ2-1, with no clear D. V shed 1 base and J shed 0 bases, with 4 bases lying between them. The germline gives CDR1 MDHEN, CDR2 SYDVKM. The CDR3 consists of 14 residues. CDR3 region: CASSLYGSYNEQFF. In nucleotides, the CDR3 is TGTGCCAGCAGTTTATACGGCTCCTACAATGAGCAGTTCTTC. Variable domain in full (rest from reference TRBV28 and TRBJ2-1): DVKVTQSSRYLVKRTGEKVFLECVQDMDHENMFWYRQDPGLGLRLIYFSYDVKMKEKGDIPEGYSVSREKKERFSLILESASTNQTSMYLCASSLYGSYNEQFFGPGTRLTVL.

V and J are TRBV6-1 and TRBJ2-5; 9 nucleotides match TRBD2. The J call may be wrong; the DNA end is better matched by TRBJ2-7. CDR1 and CDR2 from the germline V gene are MNHNS and SASEGT. The CDR3 totals 15 residues. CDR3 coding DNA: TGTGCCAGCACCTCCGGGACTAGCCGCTCCTACGAGCAGTACTTC. Its protein is CASTSGTSRSYEQYF.

The V gene is TRBV9, the J gene TRBJ2-3; tentatively, D is TRBD2 (6 bases). V was shortened by 0 bases and J by 1 base, with 12 bases between the two germline ends. This CDR3 spans 16 amino acids. Germline CDR1 SGDLS, CDR2 YYNGEE. As DNA, the CDR3 is TGTGCCAGCAGCGTAGGTATTAGCGGAGGCACAGATACGCAGTATTTT. It is translated as CASSVGISGGTDTQYF.

This chain joins TRBV28 and TRBJ1-1; D remains ambiguous. This CDR3 contains 11 residues. Germline V gene data show CDR1 as MDHEN and CDR2 as SYDVKM. The ends were cut back, 3 bases at V and 6 bases at J, with 5 bases in the middle. CDR3 DNA sequence: TGTGCCAGCAGTTTCCGGGCTGAAGCTTTCTTT. It yields the protein CASSFRAEAFF.

The V and J genes are TRBV21-1 and TRBJ2-7; the table's D call, TRBD1, has no DNA check behind it. TRBV21-1 is a documented pseudogene. This CDR3 is 8 amino acids long. CDR3 region: CASGLPHF. The CDR3 coding sequence is TGTGCCAGCGGCCTCCCCCACTTC.

CDR3 sequence reads: CASGPGVLGEKLFF. In DNA form, the CDR3 reads TGTGCCAGCGGCCCAGGGGTTTTGGGTGAAAAACTGTTTTTT. The chain is built from TRBV6-6 and TRBJ1-4, with TRBD1 as a possible D gene (6 bases). V dropped 8 bases and J dropped 7 bases, with 17 bases sitting between them. This CDR3 has 14 residues. CDR1 is MNHNY, CDR2 SVGAGI, per germline (reference sequence).

This clone was picked up a small number of times. At one of its ends the junction is not consistent with the germline gene, which may arise from a read error. The chain is built from TRBV2 and TRBJ1-2; the D is unclear. The CDR3 is 11 amino acids. The V gene's germline CDR1 is SNHLY and CDR2 FYNNEI. The CDR3 reads CASSIRDEPAF. CDR3 nucleotide sequence: TGTGCCAGCAGTATTCGGGATGAGCCGGCCTTC. Looking up the rest from reference TRBV2 and TRBJ1-2 gives the full variable domain: EPEVTQTPSHQVTQMGQEVILRCVPISNHLYFYWYRQILGQKVEFLVSFYNNEISEKSEIFDDQFSVERPDGSNFTLKIRSTKLEDSAMYFCASSIRDEPAFGSGTRLTVV.

This clone was found a few times. The chain links TRBV4-2 to TRBJ2-3, with D perhaps TRBD2 (7 bases). The V gene's germline CDR1 is LGHNA and CDR2 YNFKEQ. V lost 2 bases to trimming and J lost 1 base, with 10 bases between them. The length of the CDR3 is 15 residues. The CDR3 loop reads CASSQLGGGTDTQYF. The CDR3 DNA sequence: TGTGCCAGCAGCCAACTAGGGGGGGGCACAGATACGCAGTATTTT.

The chain has TRBV9 and TRBJ2-5; a possible D gene is TRBD2 (6 bases). The V gene lost 3 bases and the J gene lost 4 bases, with 19 bases spanning the gap. This CDR3 comprises 16 residues. From germline, CDR1 is SGDLS and CDR2 YYNGEE. CDR3 coding DNA: TGTGCCAGCAGCGGTCTGGGTCCGGGAGCCCTAGAGACCCAGTACTTC. Translated, it gives CASSGLGPGALETQYF.

The rearrangement links TRBV4-2 to TRBJ1-2; possible D gene TRBD1, 6 bases. CDR1 is LGHNA and CDR2 is YNFKEQ in the germline V gene. This CDR3 region has 14 residues. Trimming took off 3 bases at V and 4 bases at J, with 12 bases between the two ends. The DNA of the CDR3 is TGTGCCAGCAGCCATACAGGACAGTTCTATGGCTACACCTTC. As protein: CASSHTGQFYGYTF.

As for this clone: Compared with germline, one end of the junction differs, possibly owing to a read error. V usage is TRBV19 and J usage is TRBJ1-1, with D uncertain. The V gene's germline CDR1 is LNHDA and CDR2 SQIVND (reference sequence). The CDR3 length is 16 residues. The CDR3 DNA reads TGTGCCAGTGTACAGACTTCCGGGCACGGGAACACTGGAGCTTTCTTT. It codes for CASVQTSGHGNTGAFF. Full variable domain (outside the CDR3, taken from reference TRBV19 and TRBJ1-1): DGGITQSPKYLFRKEGQNVTLSCEQNLNHDAMYWYRQDPGQGLRLIYYSQIVNDFQKGDIAEGYSVSREKKESFPLTVTSAQKNPTAFYLCASVQTSGHGNTGAFFGQGTRLTVV.

V and J are TRBV28 and TRBJ1-2; 9 bases line up with TRBD1. V was clipped by 5 bases and J by 8 bases; unmatched bases: 12. Germline CDR1 MDHEN, CDR2 SYDVKM. There are 15 residues in the CDR3. The CDR3 here is CASSLSPGQGSGYTF. CDR3 coding DNA: TGTGCCAGCAGTCTATCTCCGGGACAGGGTTCCGGCTACACCTTC.

This chain links TRBV10-3 with TRBJ1-5; D not resolved. Germline CDR1 and CDR2: ENHRY and SYGVKD. There are 14 residues in the CDR3. V lost 1 base, J lost 3 bases, and 7 bases lay in between. The CDR3 region has the DNA TGTGCCATCAGTGAGTTGGGCGCCAATCAGCCCCAGCATTTT. Translating it yields CAISELGANQPQHF.

This chain joins TRBV6-5 and TRBJ1-2; D is undetermined. The CDR3 runs to 15 residues. The V and J ends lost 0 bases and 10 bases respectively, with 18 bases between them. In germline, CDR1 is MNHEY, CDR2 SVGAGI. Here the CDR3 reads CASSYSRSRGLAYTF. The CDR3 region has the DNA TGTGCCAGCAGTTACTCCCGGTCCCGCGGGTTAGCCTACACCTTC.

The gene calls are TRBV7-2 and TRBJ1-2; 8 bases agree with TRBD1. The CDR3 consists of 16 residues. With 5 bases clipped from V and 1 base from J, the junction kept 9 bases outside the gene matches. Germline V gene lookup returns CDR1 SGHTA and CDR2 FQGNSA. CDR3 protein: CASSPHGQGLNYGYTF. Here the CDR3 DNA reads TGTGCCAGCAGCCCCCATGGACAGGGCCTTAACTATGGCTACACCTTC.

The V call is TRBV5-1, the J call TRBJ2-7; D might be TRBD1 (6 bases). The CDR3 runs to 15 residues. V dropped 0 bases and J dropped 7 bases, with 17 bases sitting between them. Germline V gene sequence: CDR1 SGHRS, CDR2 YFSETQ. In nucleotides, the CDR3 is TGCGCCAGCAGCTTGGCGTCAGGGGCCCCCCTGGAGCAGTACTTC. Encoded protein: CASSLASGAPLEQYF.

The genes are TRBV6-5 and TRBJ2-1, with D tentatively TRBD1 (6 bases). This CDR3 is built from 14 residues. V was trimmed by 6 bases and J by 3 bases, leaving 12 bases between them. In germline, CDR1 is MNHEY, CDR2 SVGAGI. The CDR3 region has the DNA TGTGCCAGCAGCCGAAGGGGGATCTACAATGAGCAGTTCTTC. Its protein product is CASSRRGIYNEQFF.

V usage is TRBV6-1 and J usage is TRBJ2-5; the D gene is possibly TRBD1 (7 bases). The length of the CDR3 is 13 residues. Trimming pared 11 bases from V and 4 bases from J, leaving 17 bases between. The germline V gene encodes CDR1 MNHNS and CDR2 SASEGT. The CDR3: CAGRQGLLETQYF. The CDR3 nucleotides read TGTGCCGGGAGACAGGGACTTTTAGAGACCCAGTACTTC.

This clone appeared a few times. The rearrangement uses TRBV13 and TRBJ1-1, with 7 bases lining up with TRBD1. This CDR3 spans 13 amino acids. V trimming: 10 bases; J trimming: 2 bases; junction bases outside the gene matches: 7. Germline loops: CDR1 PRHDT, CDR2 FYEKMQ (reference sequence). DNA of the CDR3: TGTGCCACCAAGACAGGGCTCAACACTGAAGCTTTCTTT. Translating gives CATKTGLNTEAFF.

The table lists this clone with a few counts. The rearrangement uses TRBV10-2 and TRBJ1-1, with 7 bases aligning to TRBD1. There are 14 residues in the CDR3. Germline CDR1 is WSHSY and CDR2 is SAAADI. J was trimmed by 3 bases and V by 6 bases; bases with no gene match: 7. The CDR3 region has the DNA TGCGCCAGCAGGTACAGGGGCGAGGACACTGAAGCTTTCTTT. Protein product: CASRYRGEDTEAFF.

Only a few counts were recorded for this clone. The chain recombines TRBV7-8 with TRBJ2-2; D uncertain. The CDR3 spans 15 residues. Germline CDR1 and CDR2: SGHVS and FQNEAQ. Trimming cost V 3 bases and J 3 bases, with 11 bases left between them. CDR3 coding DNA: TGTGCCAGCAGCTTCGAGGTGGTCGACACCGGGGAGCTGTTTTTT. Translating it yields CASSFEVVDTGELFF.